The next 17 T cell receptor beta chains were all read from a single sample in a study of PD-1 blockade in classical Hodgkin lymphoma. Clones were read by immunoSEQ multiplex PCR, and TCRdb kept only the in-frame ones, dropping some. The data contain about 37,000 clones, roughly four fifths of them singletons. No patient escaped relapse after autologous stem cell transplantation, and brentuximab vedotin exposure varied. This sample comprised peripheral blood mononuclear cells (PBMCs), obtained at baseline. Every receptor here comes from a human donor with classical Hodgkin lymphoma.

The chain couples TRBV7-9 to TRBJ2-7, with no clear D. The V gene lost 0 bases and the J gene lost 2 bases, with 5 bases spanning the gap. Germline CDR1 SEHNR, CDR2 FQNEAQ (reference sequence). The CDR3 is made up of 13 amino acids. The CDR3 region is CASSLARTYEQYF. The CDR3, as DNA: TGTGCCAGCAGCTTAGCCAGGACCTACGAGCAGTACTTC.

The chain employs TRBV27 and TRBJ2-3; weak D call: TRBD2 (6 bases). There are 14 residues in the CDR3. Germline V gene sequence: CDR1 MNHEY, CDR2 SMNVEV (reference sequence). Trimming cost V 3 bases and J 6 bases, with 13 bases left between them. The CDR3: CASSLALATDTQYF. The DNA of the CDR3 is TGTGCCAGCAGTTTGGCGCTAGCGACCGATACGCAGTATTTT.

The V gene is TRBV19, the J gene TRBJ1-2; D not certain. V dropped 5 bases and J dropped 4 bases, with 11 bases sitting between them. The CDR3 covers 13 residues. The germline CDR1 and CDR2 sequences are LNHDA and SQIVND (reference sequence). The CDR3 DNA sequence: TGTGCCAGTAGTCTGACAAGCAGCTATGGCTACACCTTC. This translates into CASSLTSSYGYTF.

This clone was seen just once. The CDR3 DNA reads TGTGCCAGCAGTTACCGAGGGATTAGTCAGAACAATGAGCAGTTCTTC. Its translation is CASSYRGISQNNEQFF. The genes are TRBV6-5 and TRBJ2-1; a possible D gene is TRBD2 (5 bases). The CDR3 loop spans 16 amino acids. Germline V gene data show CDR1 as MNHEY and CDR2 as SVGAGI. Trimming stripped 2 bases from V and 5 bases from J, with 16 bases between.

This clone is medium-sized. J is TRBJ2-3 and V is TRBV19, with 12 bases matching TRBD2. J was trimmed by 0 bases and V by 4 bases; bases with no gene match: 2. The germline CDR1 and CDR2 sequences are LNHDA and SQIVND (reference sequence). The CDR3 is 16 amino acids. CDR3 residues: CASSRGLAGSTDTQYF. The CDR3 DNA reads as TGTGCCAGTAGTAGAGGACTAGCGGGAAGCACAGATACGCAGTATTTT.

The chain's CDR3 is CASSEYEGTEAFF. The CDR3 bases are TGTGCCAGCAGTGAATACGAAGGCACTGAAGCTTTCTTT. V gene TRBV7-9 combines with J gene TRBJ1-1; D call uncertain. CDR1 and CDR2 (germline): SEHNR, FQNEAQ (reference sequence). V was pared by 6 bases and J by 4 bases, with 12 bases between. This CDR3 contains 13 residues.

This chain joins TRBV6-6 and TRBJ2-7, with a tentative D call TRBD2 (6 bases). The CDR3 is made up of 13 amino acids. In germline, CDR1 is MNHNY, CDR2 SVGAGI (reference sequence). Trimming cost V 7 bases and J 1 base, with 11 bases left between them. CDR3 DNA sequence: TGTGCCAGCACCACCGGGGGATCCTACGAGCAGTACTTC. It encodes CASTTGGSYEQYF.

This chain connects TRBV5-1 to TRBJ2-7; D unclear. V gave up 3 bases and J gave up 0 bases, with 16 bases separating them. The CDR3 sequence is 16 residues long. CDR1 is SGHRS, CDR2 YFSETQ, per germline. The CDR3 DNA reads TGCGCCAGCAGCTACCTGGGCGTAGAGACCTCCTACGAGCAGTACTTC. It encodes CASSYLGVETSYEQYF.

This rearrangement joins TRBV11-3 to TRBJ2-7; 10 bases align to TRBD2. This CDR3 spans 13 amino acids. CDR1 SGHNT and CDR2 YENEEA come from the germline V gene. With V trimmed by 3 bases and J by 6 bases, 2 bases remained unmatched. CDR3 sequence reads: CASSFGLAAEQYF. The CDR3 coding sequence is TGTGCCAGCAGCTTTGGACTAGCGGCCGAGCAGTACTTC.

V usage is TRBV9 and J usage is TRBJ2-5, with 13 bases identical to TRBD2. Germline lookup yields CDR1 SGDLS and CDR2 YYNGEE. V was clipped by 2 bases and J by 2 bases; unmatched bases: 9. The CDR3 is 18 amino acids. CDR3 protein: CASSVRGLAGVGQETQYF. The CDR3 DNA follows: TGTGCCAGCAGCGTCCGCGGACTAGCGGGAGTGGGTCAAGAGACCCAGTACTTC.

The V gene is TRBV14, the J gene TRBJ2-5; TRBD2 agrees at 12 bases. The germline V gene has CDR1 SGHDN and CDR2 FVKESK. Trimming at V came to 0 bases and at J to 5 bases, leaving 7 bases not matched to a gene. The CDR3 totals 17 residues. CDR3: CASSQDGGLAGRETQYF. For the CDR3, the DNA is TGTGCCAGCAGCCAAGATGGCGGACTAGCGGGAAGGGAGACCCAGTACTTC.

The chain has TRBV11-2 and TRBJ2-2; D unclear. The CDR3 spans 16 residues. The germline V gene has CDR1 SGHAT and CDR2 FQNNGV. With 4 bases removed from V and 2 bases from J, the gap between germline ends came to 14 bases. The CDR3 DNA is TGTGCCAGCAGCTCGCCGCGATTAGCTAACACCGGGGAGCTGTTTTTT. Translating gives CASSSPRLANTGELFF.

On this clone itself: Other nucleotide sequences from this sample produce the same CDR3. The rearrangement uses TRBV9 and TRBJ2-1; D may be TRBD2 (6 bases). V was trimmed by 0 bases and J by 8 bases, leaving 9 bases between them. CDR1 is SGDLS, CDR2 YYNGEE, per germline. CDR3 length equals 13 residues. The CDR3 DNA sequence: TGTGCCAGCAGCGTAGCCACTAGCCATGAGCAGTTCTTC. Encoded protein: CASSVATSHEQFF. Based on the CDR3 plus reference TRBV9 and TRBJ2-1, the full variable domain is DSGVTQTPKHLITATGQRVTLRCSPRSGDLSVYWYQQSLDQGLQFLIQYYNGEERAKGNILERFSAQQFPDLHSELNLSSLELGDSALYFCASSVATSHEQFFGPGTRLTVL.

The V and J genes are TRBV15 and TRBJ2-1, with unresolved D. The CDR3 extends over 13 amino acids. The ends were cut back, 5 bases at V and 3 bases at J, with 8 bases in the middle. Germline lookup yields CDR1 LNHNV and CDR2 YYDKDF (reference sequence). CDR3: CATSRSLYNEQFF. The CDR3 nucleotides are TGTGCCACCAGCCGGTCCCTCTACAATGAGCAGTTCTTC.

CDR3 sequence reads: CAISESKTSGRPGFNEQFF. DNA of the CDR3: TGTGCCATCAGTGAGTCTAAGACTAGCGGGAGGCCAGGTTTTAATGAGCAGTTCTTC. This sequence joins TRBV10-3 and TRBJ2-1; 13 bases fit TRBD2. This CDR3 contains 19 residues. The germline V gene encodes CDR1 ENHRY and CDR2 SYGVKD. V trimming: 0 bases; J trimming: 7 bases; junction bases outside the gene matches: 12.

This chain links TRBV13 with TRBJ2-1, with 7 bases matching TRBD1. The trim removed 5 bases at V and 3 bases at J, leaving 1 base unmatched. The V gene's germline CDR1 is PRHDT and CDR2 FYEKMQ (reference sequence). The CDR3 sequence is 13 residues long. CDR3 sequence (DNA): TGTGCCAGCAGCCGACAGGGCTACAATGAGCAGTTCTTC. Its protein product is CASSRQGYNEQFF.

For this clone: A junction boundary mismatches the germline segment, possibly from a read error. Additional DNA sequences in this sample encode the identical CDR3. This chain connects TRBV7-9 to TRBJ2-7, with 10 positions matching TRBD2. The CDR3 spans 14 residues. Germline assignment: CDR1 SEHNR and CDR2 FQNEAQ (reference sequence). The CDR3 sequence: CASSLAGVDYEQYF. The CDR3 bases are TGTGCCAGCAGCCTAGCGGGAGTTGACTACGAGCAGTACTTC.